This is a list of T cell receptor beta chains from one sample in a study of siplizumab effects on memory and regulatory T cells. Here immunoSEQ multiplex PCR was the method, and the copy in TCRdb shows in-frame clones only, minus some. The data show about 120,000 clones, 90% to 95% seen once. Material: non-Treg CD4+ T cells sorted from blood. These receptors all stem from a human donor in good health. Each CDR3 is given with its conserved first and last residue. Fields, in order: J gene, V gene, D gene, clone size, CDR3 DNA, CDR3 protein. A D gene is named only where the DNA matches it firmly. Only some rows state a clone size, as once, few, many or a class for expanded clones.

J: TRBJ2-1
V: TRBV5-4
D: TRBD2
size: .
DNA: TGTGCCAGTTTGACACTAGCGGGGGGAAGCTCCTACAATGAGCAGTTCTTC
CDR3: CASLTLAGGSSYNEQFF

J: TRBJ2-5
V: TRBV6-5
D: .
size: .
DNA: TGTGCCAGCAGTGCAGGGAGGGAGACCCAGTACTTC
CDR3: CASSAGRETQYF

J: TRBJ1-1
V: TRBV9
D: .
size: .
DNA: TGTGCCAGCAGCGCGGCTGGGGGGAACACTGAAGCTTTCTTT
CDR3: CASSAAGGNTEAFF

J: TRBJ1-1
V: TRBV7-2
D: .
size: .
DNA: TGTGCCAGCAGCTGGGGGCCGACAGTCCCTGAAGCTTTCTTT
CDR3: CASSWGPTVPEAFF

J: TRBJ2-3
V: TRBV30
D: .
size: .
DNA: TGTGCCTGGAGTGTAACGCGCACAGATACGCAGTATTTT
CDR3: CAWSVTRTDTQYF

J: TRBJ1-3
V: TRBV18
D: .
size: .
DNA: TGTGCCAGCTCACCAGCCACAGGAGCCTTGGGAAACACCATATATTTT
CDR3: CASSPATGALGNTIYF

J: TRBJ2-1
V: TRBV28
D: TRBD2
size: .
DNA: TGTGCCAGCAGTTTTGCGGGGGGGTCCTACAATGAGCAGTTCTTC
CDR3: CASSFAGGSYNEQFF

J: TRBJ2-3
V: TRBV28
D: .
size: .
DNA: TGTGCCAGCAGTCCAGGGTTAGATACGCAGTATTTT
CDR3: CASSPGLDTQYF

J: TRBJ2-2
V: TRBV7-9
D: TRBD1
size: .
DNA: TGTGCCAGCAGCCGGGGGACAGGCGTCGGGGAGCTGTTTTTT
CDR3: CASSRGTGVGELFF

J: TRBJ1-4
V: TRBV4-2
D: .
size: .
DNA: TGTGCCAGCAGCCAAGAGATCCCACGGGCGGTAACTAATGAAAAACTGTTTTTT
CDR3: CASSQEIPRAVTNEKLFF

J: TRBJ1-2
V: TRBV7-3
D: .
size: .
DNA: TGTGCCAGCAGCTTAACGCCAGCTAACTATGGCTACACCTTC
CDR3: CASSLTPANYGYTF

J: TRBJ2-5
V: TRBV11-2
D: TRBD2
size: .
DNA: TGTGCCAGCAGCTTAGGACTAGCGGGTATCCAAGAGACCCAGTACTTC
CDR3: CASSLGLAGIQETQYF

J: TRBJ2-3
V: TRBV7-7
D: TRBD2
size: .
DNA: TGTGCCAGCAGCCTCCAGGGAGGGAGCACAGATACGCAGTATTTT
CDR3: CASSLQGGSTDTQYF

J: TRBJ1-3
V: TRBV7-9
D: .
size: .
DNA: TGTGCCAGCAGCTTGAGCTCTGGAAACACCATATATTTT
CDR3: CASSLSSGNTIYF

J: TRBJ2-2
V: TRBV19
D: .
size: .
DNA: TGTGCCAGTAGTATCCGGGCAGGGTCCACCGGGGAGCTGTTTTTT
CDR3: CASSIRAGSTGELFF

J: TRBJ1-2
V: TRBV28
D: .
size: .
DNA: TGTGCCAGCAGAACAGGGTTGCCCGGCTACACCTTC
CDR3: CASRTGLPGYTF

J: TRBJ2-7
V: TRBV6-5
D: .
size: .
DNA: TGTGCCAGCAGTTCGGCCGCTTTAGGAGGGGAAGACGAGCAGTACTTC
CDR3: CASSSAALGGEDEQYF

J: TRBJ2-5
V: TRBV5-1
D: .
size: once
DNA: TGCGCCAGCAGCTTGGGGGACTTCAACCAAGAGACCCAGTACTTC
CDR3: CASSLGDFNQETQYF